The 25 T cell receptor beta chains below all came from one sample that was sequenced in a study of blood T cell repertoires in COVID-19. The method was immunoSEQ multiplex PCR; TCRdb's version includes in-frame clones alone and lacks a portion of them. The data contain 150,000 to 200,000 clones, over 80% of them seen just once; the ten biggest clones take up about 8%. The sample comprised peripheral blood. The receptors come from a woman in her sixties or seventies with acute or convalescent COVID-19.

The chain recombines TRBV21-1 with TRBJ2-2; the table's D call of TRBD1 was not tested on the DNA. TRBV21-1 is listed as a pseudogene. The length of the CDR3 is 17 residues. The CDR3 DNA is TGTGCCAGCAGCAAAGAATCCCAGGGGGCGATTCCCGGGGAGCTGTTTTTT. Encoded protein: CASSKESQGAIPGELFF.

This chain connects TRBV6-5 to TRBJ1-6, with D tentatively TRBD1 (6 bases). Trimming took off 4 bases at V and 10 bases at J, with 17 bases between the two ends. This CDR3 region has 15 residues. CDR1 MNHEY and CDR2 SVGAGI come from the germline V gene. As DNA, the CDR3 is TGTGCCAGCAGTTCCGGACAGAGACGGGGATCACCCCTCCACTTT. It specifies CASSSGQRRGSPLHF.

This rearrangement joins TRBV6-5 to TRBJ1-1, with a possible D match to TRBD1 (6 bases). V was cut by 9 bases and J by 0 bases, with 11 bases left in between. The CDR3 length is 13 residues. Germline CDR1 and CDR2: MNHEY and SVGAGI. The CDR3 sequence: CASRDNMNTEAFF. Written as DNA, the CDR3 is TGTGCCAGTCGGGACAACATGAACACTGAAGCTTTCTTT.

This rearrangement joins TRBV10-3 to TRBJ2-4; the match to TRBD1 covers 7 bases. The CDR3 consists of 14 residues. Germline CDR1 reads ENHRY; CDR2 reads SYGVKD. V dropped 10 bases and J dropped 8; count of bases not matched to a gene: 14. The CDR3 DNA sequence: TGTGCCACTAAGGGGGCAGGGGGAGAGGACATTCAGTACTTC. It yields the protein CATKGAGGEDIQYF.

The rearrangement uses TRBV24-1 and TRBJ2-5; weak D call: TRBD2 (6 bases). This CDR3 has 14 residues. The ends were cut back, 3 bases at V and 4 bases at J, with 11 bases in the middle. Germline V CDR1 and CDR2: KGHDR, SFDVKD. In DNA, the CDR3 is TGTGCCACCAGTGATGCCGGGAGAGGAGAGACCCAGTACTTC. Its translation: CATSDAGRGETQYF.

The chain recombines TRBV5-1 with TRBJ2-7; TRBD1 is a possible D gene (5 bases). From germline, CDR1 is SGHRS and CDR2 YFSETQ. V was shortened by 0 bases and J by 0 bases, with 10 bases between the two germline ends. CDR3 length: 15 residues. CDR3 coding DNA: TGCGCCAGCAGCTTGGGACAGCCCAGCTCCTACGAGCAGTACTTC. This translates into CASSLGQPSSYEQYF.

V gene TRBV11-2 combines with J gene TRBJ1-6; D unresolved. V gave up 1 base and J gave up 6 bases, with 13 bases separating them. The CDR3 is 16 amino acids. Germline V gene lookup returns CDR1 SGHAT and CDR2 FQNNGV. CDR3 sequence: CASSLGWRTRNSPLHF. CDR3 nucleotide sequence: TGTGCCAGCAGCTTAGGATGGCGGACTCGTAATTCACCCCTCCACTTT.

V gene TRBV11-2 combines with J gene TRBJ2-3; 7 positions match TRBD1. The CDR3 totals 15 residues. Per the germline V gene, CDR1 is SGHAT and CDR2 is FQNNGV. Trimming removed 5 bases from V and 9 bases from J; junction bases left unmatched: 14. The CDR3 spells CASSPTGSKVGTQYF. For the CDR3, the DNA is TGTGCCAGCAGCCCGACAGGGTCCAAGGTTGGAACGCAGTATTTT.

The gene calls are TRBV30 and TRBJ2-1, with TRBD2 identical over 10 bases. The CDR3 has 17 amino acids. The germline V gene has CDR1 GTSNPN and CDR2 SVGIG (reference sequence). After removal of 1 base from V and 0 bases from J, the junction contained 6 bases not matched to a gene. The CDR3 DNA is TGTGCCTGGAGTGCGATAGCGGGGGGTAGCTCCTACAATGAGCAGTTCTTC. Its translation is CAWSAIAGGSSYNEQFF. The complete variable domain, with remaining parts taken from reference TRBV30 and TRBJ2-1, reads SQTIHQWPATLVQPVGSPLSLECTVEGTSNPNLYWYRQAAGRGLQLLFYSVGIGQISSEVPQNLSASRPQDRQFILSSKKLLLSDSGFYLCAWSAIAGGSSYNEQFFGPGTRLTVL.

This rearrangement joins TRBV5-1 to TRBJ2-3; D is undetermined. There are 13 residues in the CDR3. The germline CDR1 and CDR2 sequences are SGHRS and YFSETQ. Between the trimmed V and J ends, which lost 3 bases and 4 bases, there was a span of 9 bases. The CDR3, as DNA: TGCGCCAGCAGCTCCACCATAGCAGATACGCAGTATTTT. Protein product: CASSSTIADTQYF.

The gene calls are TRBV29-1 and TRBJ2-5; 8 bases are a match to TRBD2. This CDR3 contains 16 residues. Germline CDR1 SQVTM, CDR2 ANQGSEA. J gave up 10 bases and V 5 bases, and 21 bases lay outside the gene matches. CDR3 loop: CSVIGSAYLTGGVQYF. CDR3 nucleotides: TGCAGCGTTATCGGCTCGGCCTATCTTACGGGGGGGGTCCAGTACTTC.

The V call is TRBV7-8, the J call TRBJ2-5, with 7 bases that match TRBD2. V dropped 1 base and J dropped 0; count of bases not matched to a gene: 11. CDR3 length: 18 residues. The V gene's germline CDR1 is SGHVS and CDR2 FQNEAQ. The CDR3 DNA reads as TGTGCCAGCAGCTTAGGTAGGCTAGCGGAGTGGTACCAAGAGACCCAGTACTTC. Amino acids: CASSLGRLAEWYQETQYF.

This clone was detected only a few times. The chain is built from TRBV7-9 and TRBJ1-2; 12 bases are shared with TRBD1. Trimming removed 2 bases from V and 4 bases from J; junction bases left unmatched: 5. The CDR3 has 16 amino acids. The germline gives CDR1 SEHNR, CDR2 FQNEAQ (reference sequence). This chain's CDR3 is CASSLNGDRGLYGYTF. In DNA form, the CDR3 reads TGTGCCAGCAGCTTAAACGGGGACAGGGGGCTCTATGGCTACACCTTC.

The chain combines TRBV29-1 with TRBJ1-2, with 10 bases fitting TRBD1. CDR1 SQVTM and CDR2 ANQGSEA come from the germline V gene. The trim removed 6 bases at V and 2 bases at J, leaving 3 bases unmatched. The CDR3 length is 13 residues. The CDR3 is CSVETGGNYGYTF. CDR3 bases: TGCAGCGTAGAGACAGGGGGCAACTATGGCTACACCTTC.

The rearrangement links TRBV7-2 to TRBJ2-3; the D is unclear. The CDR3 contains 12 residues. V shed 4 bases and J shed 2 bases, with 4 bases lying between them. Germline CDR1 is SGHTA and CDR2 is FQGNSA. The CDR3 protein is CASSSFTDTQYF. The CDR3 nucleotides are TGTGCCAGCAGCTCATTCACAGATACGCAGTATTTT.

This clone was observed a single time. The chain carries TRBV7-9 and TRBJ1-4; TRBD1 aligns across 9 bases. The germline gives CDR1 SEHNR, CDR2 FQNEAQ (reference sequence). CDR3 length: 13 residues. With V trimmed by 8 bases and J by 6 bases, 4 bases remained unmatched. CDR3 coding DNA: TGTGCCAGCTCACAGGGGGCGGATGAAAAACTGTTTTTT. This translates into CASSQGADEKLFF.

The rearrangement joins TRBV25-1 to TRBJ1-2; D remains ambiguous. This CDR3 contains 15 residues. V was shortened by 3 bases and J by 3 bases, with 14 bases between the two germline ends. Germline CDR1 reads MGHDK; CDR2 reads SYGVNS. The CDR3 bases are TGTGCCAGCAGTGAGGGAGACCAGGACTACTATGGCTACACCTTC. This encodes CASSEGDQDYYGYTF.

This clone was observed once. V gene TRBV6-1 combines with J gene TRBJ1-1; possibly TRBD1 for D (5 bases). Trimming left V 0 bases short and J 4 bases short, with 9 bases between. The germline CDR1 and CDR2 sequences are MNHNS and SASEGT. The CDR3 covers 14 residues. The CDR3 reads CASSEAWRGTEAFF. The CDR3 nucleotides read TGTGCCAGCAGTGAAGCTTGGAGGGGCACTGAAGCTTTCTTT.

This clone occurred once. The J gene is TRBJ1-2, the V gene TRBV4-3; D unresolved. This CDR3 is 16 amino acids long. CDR1 and CDR2 from the germline V gene are LGHNA and YSLEER. V gave up 3 bases and J gave up 5 bases, with 19 bases separating them. CDR3 protein: CASSHHRRGEGYGYTF. CDR3 coding DNA: TGCGCCAGCAGCCATCACCGACGGGGAGAGGGATATGGCTACACCTTC.

This clone has more than one count but fewer than ten. The chain's CDR3 is CASSFAGSGEQFF. Written as DNA, the CDR3 is TGTGCCAGCAGCTTCGCCGGTAGCGGCGAGCAGTTCTTC. The genes are TRBV12-3 or TRBV12-4 and TRBJ2-1; a weak D match, TRBD2 (6 bases). This CDR3 is built from 13 residues. V lost 6 bases, J lost 10 bases, and 16 bases lay in between.

This sequence joins TRBV2 and TRBJ1-5; 9 nucleotides match TRBD1. Trimming at V came to 5 bases and at J to 6 bases, leaving 8 bases not matched to a gene. The CDR3 contains 15 residues. Germline V gene sequence: CDR1 SNHLY, CDR2 FYNNEI. The CDR3 loop reads CASSYEGQGFQPQHF. CDR3 DNA sequence: TGTGCCAGCAGTTATGAGGGACAGGGTTTTCAGCCCCAGCATTTT. Together with reference TRBV2 and TRBJ1-5, the CDR3 gives the full variable domain: EPEVTQTPSHQVTQMGQEVILRCVPISNHLYFYWYRQILGQKVEFLVSFYNNEISEKSEIFDDQFSVERPDGSNFTLKIRSTKLEDSAMYFCASSYEGQGFQPQHFGDGTRLSIL.

This clone was observed a few times. V and J are TRBV11-2 and TRBJ2-7; D gene uncertain. In germline, CDR1 is SGHAT, CDR2 FQNNGV. V dropped 1 base and J dropped 1 base, with 11 bases sitting between them. This CDR3 has 15 amino acids. CDR3 protein: CASSLAFLLSYEQYF. CDR3 DNA sequence: TGTGCCAGCAGCTTAGCTTTCCTACTTTCCTACGAGCAGTACTTC.

The CDR3 region has the DNA TGTGCCAGCAGTGAACAAGGGGCTCCCTACGAGCAGTACTTC. This sequence encodes CASSEQGAPYEQYF. The chain uses TRBV2 and TRBJ2-7; weak D call: TRBD1 (5 bases). The CDR3 runs 14 residues. Trimming shortened V by 2 bases and J by 2 bases, and 10 bases separated the two germline ends. Germline V gives CDR1 SNHLY, CDR2 FYNNEI.

The chain has TRBV5-1 and TRBJ2-7, with D possibly TRBD1 on 6 matching bases. This CDR3 has 13 amino acids. V lost 5 bases, J lost 5 bases, and 14 bases lay in between. Germline loops: CDR1 SGHRS, CDR2 YFSETQ. CDR3 sequence (DNA): TGCGCCAGCAGTCTCGGCAGGGGAGACGAGCAGTACTTC. Encoded protein: CASSLGRGDEQYF.

The chain has TRBV6-2 or TRBV6-3 and TRBJ2-3; D call uncertain. V was cut by 2 bases and J by 5 bases, with 8 bases left in between. Germline CDR1 is MNHEY and CDR2 is SVGEGT. The CDR3 is made up of 13 amino acids. The CDR3 DNA is TGTGCCAGCAGTTACACAGACCGAGATACGCAGTATTTT. This codes for CASSYTDRDTQYF.